What follows are 22 T cell receptor beta chains derived from one specimen sequenced in a study of STAT5B mutations in CD4+ large granular lymphocyte leukemia. Sequencing was performed with immunoSEQ multiplex PCR; in TCRdb, only in-frame clones are kept and a portion is missing. The sample holds about 35,000 clones, 75% to 85% seen once. The sequenced sample was CD4+ T cells from blood buffy coats. The receptors stem from a human donor in good health.

The chain has TRBV7-2 and TRBJ2-4; TRBD2 agrees at 7 bases. This CDR3 has 16 residues. V lost 5 bases and J lost 1; bases outside the gene matches: 8. Germline V gene lookup returns CDR1 SGHTA and CDR2 FQGNSA. Here the CDR3 reads CASSPWAGEAKNIQYF. The DNA of the CDR3 is TGTGCCAGCAGCCCGTGGGCGGGAGAGGCCAAAAACATTCAGTACTTC.

This chain joins TRBV7-8 and TRBJ2-5; D may match TRBD1 or TRBD2 (5 bases each). The CDR3 has 15 amino acids. With 5 bases removed from V and 4 bases from J, the gap between germline ends came to 17 bases. CDR1 SGHVS and CDR2 FQNEAQ come from the germline V gene. CDR3 loop: CASSPRRPGAETQYF. The CDR3 DNA is TGTGCCAGCAGCCCCCGTCGCCCCGGGGCAGAGACCCAGTACTTC.

This clone came up once. This chain links TRBV6-6 with TRBJ2-3, with 11 bases lining up with TRBD2. The length of the CDR3 is 15 residues. V lost 0 bases and J lost 4; bases outside the gene matches: 0. Germline-derived CDR1 and CDR2 are MNHNY and SVGAGI (reference sequence). CDR3 bases: TGTGCCAGCAGTTACTCGGGACTAGCGGCAGATACGCAGTATTTT. This sequence encodes CASSYSGLAADTQYF.

This sequence joins TRBV7-2 and TRBJ2-7, with 7 bases that match TRBD2. The V segment lost 6 bases and the J segment 7 bases; nucleotides outside the gene matches: 9. Germline V gives CDR1 SGHTA, CDR2 FQGNSA. The CDR3 totals 13 residues. The chain's CDR3 is CASSTQGAGEQYF. The CDR3 DNA follows: TGTGCCAGCAGTACCCAAGGAGCGGGGGAGCAGTACTTC.

The J gene is TRBJ2-1, the V gene TRBV4-1; 7 nucleotides line up with TRBD2. The V segment lost 4 bases and the J segment 3 bases; nucleotides outside the gene matches: 3. Germline CDR1 is MGHRA and CDR2 is YSYEKL. The CDR3 length is 14 residues. The CDR3 nucleotides are TGCGCCAGCAGCCGGTCTAGCGGCTACAATGAGCAGTTCTTC. Its protein product is CASSRSSGYNEQFF.

The chain recombines TRBV4-3 with TRBJ2-1, with 7 bases lining up with TRBD2. CDR3 length: 16 residues. Trimming at V came to 2 bases and at J to 2 bases, leaving 6 bases not matched to a gene. The germline CDR1 and CDR2 sequences are LGHNA and YSLEER. The CDR3 DNA follows: TGCGCCAGCAGCCAATTAATAGCGGGCCCCTACAATGAGCAGTTCTTC. This codes for CASSQLIAGPYNEQFF.

The V gene is TRBV7-2, the J gene TRBJ2-7, with D perhaps assigned TRBD1 or TRBD2 (6 bases each). The CDR3 is made up of 19 amino acids. Trimming shortened V by 2 bases and J by 0 bases, and 23 bases separated the two germline ends. Germline CDR1 and CDR2: SGHTA and FQGNSA. The CDR3 sequence is CASSLSSGGLGWSSYEQYF. CDR3 DNA sequence: TGTGCCAGCAGCTTATCGTCCGGGGGCTTGGGGTGGAGCTCCTACGAGCAGTACTTC. Full variable domain (remainder filled in from reference TRBV7-2 and TRBJ2-7): GAGVSQSPSNKVTEKGKDVELRCDPISGHTALYWYRQSLGQGLEFLIYFQGNSAPDKSGLPSDRFSAERTGGSVSTLTIQRTQQEDSAVYLCASSLSSGGLGWSSYEQYFGPGTRLTVT.

The V gene is TRBV5-5, the J gene TRBJ1-4, with D possibly being TRBD1 (5 bases). In germline, CDR1 is SGHKS, CDR2 YYEKEE (reference sequence). The V and J ends lost 2 bases and 6 bases respectively, with 11 bases between them. This CDR3 has 14 amino acids. This CDR3 is CASSFAGGDEKLFF. DNA for the CDR3: TGTGCCAGCAGCTTTGCAGGAGGGGATGAAAAACTGTTTTTT.

V usage is TRBV30 and J usage is TRBJ2-5; weak D call: TRBD1 (7 bases). The germline gives CDR1 GTSNPN, CDR2 SVGIG (reference sequence). V lost 5 bases to trimming and J lost 5 bases, with 21 bases between them. This CDR3 has 15 amino acids. The DNA of the CDR3 is TGTGCCTGGTCCAGGGGGGCTAGCTTGGGGGAGACCCAGTACTTC. Translation gives CAWSRGASLGETQYF. Filled out from reference TRBV30 and TRBJ2-5, the complete variable domain reads SQTIHQWPATLVQPVGSPLSLECTVEGTSNPNLYWYRQAAGRGLQLLFYSVGIGQISSEVPQNLSASRPQDRQFILSSKKLLLSDSGFYLCAWSRGASLGETQYFGPGTRLLVL.

The chain combines TRBV5-1 with TRBJ2-5, with D perhaps matching TRBD1 or TRBD2 (5 bases each). The CDR3 is 15 residues long. The V end lost 4 bases, the J end lost 5 bases, and 18 bases lay between the germline ends. Germline CDR1 is SGHRS and CDR2 is YFSETQ. Written as DNA, the CDR3 is TGCGCCAGCAGCCCCTCAACGCGCAGGGAGGAGACCCAGTACTTC. It yields the protein CASSPSTRREETQYF.

This clone was seen only a few times. The rearrangement uses TRBV7-2 and TRBJ1-5, with no clear D. CDR1 and CDR2 (germline): SGHTA, FQGNSA. Trimming removed 1 base at V and 5 bases at J, with 15 bases between. The CDR3 totals 16 residues. The CDR3: CASSLEIREHHQPQHF. The DNA of the CDR3 is TGTGCCAGCAGCTTAGAGATTCGGGAACACCATCAGCCCCAGCATTTT.

This chain uses TRBV2 with TRBJ2-7, with 12 bases lining up with TRBD2. The CDR3 spans 17 residues. CDR1 and CDR2 (germline): SNHLY, FYNNEI. Unmatched junction bases numbered 4, after V lost 1 base and J lost 0 bases. The CDR3 nucleotides are TGTGCCAGCAGTGAAGGGACTAGCGGGAAACCCTCCTACGAGCAGTACTTC. As protein: CASSEGTSGKPSYEQYF.

The CDR3 loop reads CASSSRGDGLNEKLFF. The CDR3 DNA follows: TGTGCCAGCAGCTCCCGGGGGGACGGACTTAATGAAAAACTGTTTTTT. V is TRBV11-2 and J is TRBJ1-4, with a tentative D call TRBD1 (5 bases). Per the germline V gene, CDR1 is SGHAT and CDR2 is FQNNGV. V was shortened by 4 bases and J by 4 bases, with 16 bases between the two germline ends. The CDR3 spans 16 residues. Filled out from reference TRBV11-2 and TRBJ1-4, the complete variable domain reads EAGVAQSPRYKIIEKRQSVAFWCNPISGHATLYWYQQILGQGPKLLIQFQNNGVVDDSQLPKDRFSAERLKGVDSTLKIQPAKLEDSAVYLCASSSRGDGLNEKLFFGSGTQLSVL.

The chain carries TRBV15 and TRBJ2-3; D is unclear. Germline loops: CDR1 LNHNV, CDR2 YYDKDF (reference sequence). This CDR3 region has 12 residues. Trimming removed 5 bases from V and 5 bases from J, with 8 bases in between. CDR3 in DNA: TGTGCCACCAGCCCTTCAGTAGATACGCAGTATTTT. Protein product: CATSPSVDTQYF. Full variable domain (remainder filled in from reference TRBV15 and TRBJ2-3): DAMVIQNPRYQVTQFGKPVTLSCSQTLNHNVMYWYQQKSSQAPKLLFHYYDKDFNNEADTPDNFQSRRPNTSFCFLDIRSPGLGDTAMYLCATSPSVDTQYFGPGTRLTVL.

This chain's CDR3 is CASSPPGGAGQPQHF. The CDR3 DNA sequence: TGTGCCAGCTCACCACCGGGGGGCGCTGGACAGCCCCAGCATTTT. The gene calls are TRBV18 and TRBJ1-5, with D possibly matching TRBD1 (6 bases). V was pared by 0 bases and J by 7 bases, with 13 bases between. In germline, CDR1 is KGHSH, CDR2 LQKENI. The length of the CDR3 is 15 residues.

The V gene is TRBV6-1, the J gene TRBJ2-7, with TRBD2 matching 7 bases. The ends lost 8 bases at V and 3 bases at J; junction bases unmatched: 13. The germline V gene has CDR1 MNHNS and CDR2 SASEGT. The length of the CDR3 is 15 residues. Here the CDR3 reads CASGGTTSWDYEQYF. CDR3 sequence (DNA): TGTGCCAGCGGAGGGACTACCTCATGGGACTACGAGCAGTACTTC.

The rearrangement joins TRBV14 to TRBJ1-3, with D hard to call. With 3 bases removed from V and 7 bases from J, the gap between germline ends came to 4 bases. The CDR3 extends over 11 amino acids. CDR1 and CDR2 (germline): SGHDN, FVKESK. CDR3 residues: CASSQGNTIYF. The CDR3 coding sequence is TGTGCCAGCAGCCAGGGGAACACCATATATTTT.

The chain links TRBV7-2 to TRBJ2-1; 11 bases match TRBD2. With V trimmed by 3 bases and J by 12 bases, 10 bases remained unmatched. The CDR3 covers 15 residues. The germline V gene has CDR1 SGHTA and CDR2 FQGNSA. The CDR3 DNA follows: TGTGCCAGCAGCTTTGAAACTAGCGGGAGTGGTGGGCAGTTCTTC. It specifies CASSFETSGSGGQFF.

The chain employs TRBV5-4 and TRBJ2-3; 15 positions match TRBD2. V gave up 5 bases and J gave up 0 bases; unmatched junction bases: 7. The germline CDR1 and CDR2 sequences are SGHNT and YYREEE (reference sequence). This CDR3 spans 18 amino acids. CDR3 DNA: TGTGCCAGCAGACTGAGGACTAGCGGGAGGGGGAGCACAGATACGCAGTATTTT. This encodes CASRLRTSGRGSTDTQYF. Using reference TRBV5-4 and TRBJ2-3 for the parts outside the CDR3, the full variable domain is ETGVTQSPTHLIKTRGQQVTLRCSSQSGHNTVSWYQQALGQGPQFIFQYYREEENGRGNFPPRFSGLQFPNYSSELNVNALELDDSALYLCASRLRTSGRGSTDTQYFGPGTRLTVL.

This clone was recorded a few times. For the CDR3, the DNA is TGTGCCAGCAGCTGGGGGCCCTACAATGAGCAGTTCTTC. This gives the protein CASSWGPYNEQFF. The chain is built from TRBV11-1 and TRBJ2-1; D might be TRBD1 (6 bases). V was shortened by 4 bases and J by 2 bases, with 6 bases between the two germline ends. Germline-derived CDR1 and CDR2 are SGHAT and FQDESV (reference sequence). CDR3 size: 13 residues.

The CDR3, as DNA: TGTGCCAGCAGCCAAGCTCGGTCCGGGTACTCCATTCAGTACTTC. Translation gives CASSQARSGYSIQYF. This sequence joins TRBV14 and TRBJ2-4; D is undetermined. V lost 1 base to trimming and J lost 9 bases, with 16 bases between them. The CDR3 has 15 residues. Germline V gives CDR1 SGHDN, CDR2 FVKESK.

The V gene is TRBV11-2, the J gene TRBJ1-2; 7 nucleotides agree with TRBD1. Trimming cost V 10 bases and J 1 base; bases outside gene matches: 9. This CDR3 has 14 amino acids. From germline, CDR1 is SGHAT and CDR2 FQNNGV. For the CDR3, the DNA is TGTGCCACCAGGGGGGGCGGGCGTAACTATGGCTACACCTTC. It specifies CATRGGGRNYGYTF.